This T cell receptor beta chain came from a study of T cells in Graves' hyperthyroidism and ophthalmopathy. The TCR beta CDR3 regions underwent amplification using RNA transcripts as the source. The TCR CDR3 first-round RT-PCR relied on the HTBI primer set. TCRdb analysed the multiplex PCR reads with MiXCR anew, one entry per CDR3 protein. The sample holds about 610,000 distinct CDR3 sequences, roughly 14% seen once. The sample holds many counts of this clonotype. The receptor was derived from a woman aged 40 to 50 with Graves' ophthalmopathy. Sequencing was done on a sample of blood.

The CDR3 loop is CSVEDRGRVNYGYTF. The CDR3 DNA is TGCAGCGTTGAAGATCGGGGCAGGGTGAACTATGGCTACACCTTC. The chain uses TRBV29-1 and TRBJ1-2; weak D call: TRBD1 (5 bases). Germline CDR1 is SQVTM and CDR2 is ANQGSEA. Trimming took 0 bases from V and 2 from J, leaving 13 bases between them. CDR3 length: 15 residues.